This section outlines one T cell receptor beta chain sequence together with its context. What it binds is unknown. The data originate from a study of cytomegalovirus exposure and HLA in healthy donors. Study-wide results and caveats: Later on, an analysis found that several of the most significant clusters appeared to be linked to common viral pathogens, which included parvovirus B19. It is likely that the observed cluster of highly shared sequence variants was a sequencing artifact. Most TCR sequences were seen very rarely across donors, but some public TCRs occurred in many.

Primers included in the PCR were 60 Vbeta and 13 Jbeta primers. Original processing notes: Later, an analysis found roughly 80 million unique TCR beta chains, and 8.5 million to 12 million of these were shared. Clones were sequenced by immunoSEQ multiplex PCR, and TCRdb holds only the in-frame ones, with some missing. The V and J calls and clone size were taken over from that table, and D and trimming were inferred from the DNA. The table records 110,000 or so clones, around 68% of them present only once. What was sequenced was PBMCs. The TCR sequence derives from a woman aged 50 to 60 in good health and CMV-seropositive.

The CDR3 nucleotides read TGTGCCAGTAGTAGGACAGTCAATCAGCCCCAGCATTTT. Translating gives CASSRTVNQPQHF. The chain uses TRBV19 and TRBJ1-5; possibly TRBD1 for D (6 bases). Germline V CDR1 and CDR2: LNHDA, SQIVND (reference sequence). V dropped 4 bases and J dropped 3 bases, with 7 bases sitting between them. CDR3 length: 13 residues.